This TCR beta chain was identified during a study of cytomegalovirus exposure and HLA in healthy donors. Turning to the study itself: A preliminary data release comprised 91 million or so unique TCRs obtained from HLA-typed donors.

Vbeta (60) and Jbeta (13) primers were used in the PCR. TCRdb keeps only in-frame clones here, not all; method: immunoSEQ multiplex PCR. Here the sample spans around 190,000 clones, around 77% being singletons. A few counts support this clone. The target antigen is unknown. Study-level results: V- and J-gene trimming of TCR beta was linked (in a later analysis) to a missense DCLRE1C variant.

The CDR3 sequence is 15 residues long. V was pared by 5 bases and J by 7 bases, with 10 bases of the junction left unmatched. CDR1 MDHEN and CDR2 SYDVKM come from the germline V gene. The chain links TRBV28 to TRBJ1-5; 8 nucleotides line up with TRBD1. The sequencing sample was made of PBMCs. The source is a man aged 55 to 69 in good health and CMV-seronegative. The DNA of the CDR3 is TGTGCCAGCAGTCCCCGGACAGGGACAGACCAGCCCCAGCATTTT. This codes for CASSPRTGTDQPQHF.